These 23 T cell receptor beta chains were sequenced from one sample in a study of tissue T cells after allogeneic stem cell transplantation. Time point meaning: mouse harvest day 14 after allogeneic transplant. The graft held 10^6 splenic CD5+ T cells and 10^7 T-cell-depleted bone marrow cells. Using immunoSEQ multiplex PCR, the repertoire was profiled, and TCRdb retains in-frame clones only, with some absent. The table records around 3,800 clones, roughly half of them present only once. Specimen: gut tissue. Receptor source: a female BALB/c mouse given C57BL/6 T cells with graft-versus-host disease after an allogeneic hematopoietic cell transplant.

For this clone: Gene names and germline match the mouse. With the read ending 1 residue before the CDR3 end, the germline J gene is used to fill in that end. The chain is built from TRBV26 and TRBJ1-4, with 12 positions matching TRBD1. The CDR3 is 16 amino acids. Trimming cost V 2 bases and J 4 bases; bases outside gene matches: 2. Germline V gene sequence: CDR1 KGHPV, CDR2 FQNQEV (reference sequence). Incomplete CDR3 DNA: TGTGCCAGCAGTCTGGGGACAGGGGGCGGCAACGAAAGATTATTT. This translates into CASSLGTGGGNERLF. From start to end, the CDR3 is CASSLGTGGGNERLFF.

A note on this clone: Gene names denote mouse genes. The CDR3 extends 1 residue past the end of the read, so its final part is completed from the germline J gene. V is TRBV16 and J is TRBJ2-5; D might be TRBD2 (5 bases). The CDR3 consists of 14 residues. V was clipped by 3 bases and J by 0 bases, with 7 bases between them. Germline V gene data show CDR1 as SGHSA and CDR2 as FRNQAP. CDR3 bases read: TGTGCAAGCAGCTTTGGGGATAACCAAGACACCCAGTAC. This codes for CASSFGDNQDTQY. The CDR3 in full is CASSFGDNQDTQYF.

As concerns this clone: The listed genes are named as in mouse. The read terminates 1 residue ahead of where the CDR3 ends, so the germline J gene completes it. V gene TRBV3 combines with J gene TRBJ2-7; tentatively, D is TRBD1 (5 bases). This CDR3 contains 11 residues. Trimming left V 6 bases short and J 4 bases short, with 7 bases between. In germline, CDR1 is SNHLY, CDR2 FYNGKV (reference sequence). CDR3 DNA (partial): TGTGCCAGCAGTCCAGGGTATGAACAGTAC. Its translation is CASSPGYEQY. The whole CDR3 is CASSPGYEQYF.

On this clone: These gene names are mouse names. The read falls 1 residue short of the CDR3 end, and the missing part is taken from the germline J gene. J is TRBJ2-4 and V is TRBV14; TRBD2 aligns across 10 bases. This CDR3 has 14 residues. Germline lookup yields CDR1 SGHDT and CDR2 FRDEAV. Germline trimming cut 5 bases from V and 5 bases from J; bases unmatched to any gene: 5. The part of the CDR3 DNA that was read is TGTGCCAGCAGCACCTGGGGGGGCCCAAACACCTTGTAC. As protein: CASSTWGGPNTLY. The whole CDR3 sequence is CASSTWGGPNTLYF.

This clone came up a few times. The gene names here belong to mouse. The CDR3 loop reads CASSTGGPTNERLFF. CDR3 DNA, as far as it was read: TGTGCCAGCAGTACAGGGGGCCCTACCAACGAAAGATTATTT. This rearrangement joins TRBV26 to TRBJ1-4, with TRBD1 identical over 9 bases. The read ends 1 residue early relative to the CDR3; the germline J gene fills the gap. This CDR3 is built from 15 residues. Germline CDR1 KGHPV, CDR2 FQNQEV (reference sequence). With V trimmed by 5 bases and J by 3 bases, 4 bases remained unmatched.

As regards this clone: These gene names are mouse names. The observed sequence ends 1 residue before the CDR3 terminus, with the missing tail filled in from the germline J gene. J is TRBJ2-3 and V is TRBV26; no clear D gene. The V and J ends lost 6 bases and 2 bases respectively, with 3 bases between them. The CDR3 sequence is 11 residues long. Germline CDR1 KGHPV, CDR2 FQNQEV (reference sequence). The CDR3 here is CASSLAETLYF. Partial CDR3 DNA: TGTGCCAGCAGCCTTGCAGAAACGCTGTAT.

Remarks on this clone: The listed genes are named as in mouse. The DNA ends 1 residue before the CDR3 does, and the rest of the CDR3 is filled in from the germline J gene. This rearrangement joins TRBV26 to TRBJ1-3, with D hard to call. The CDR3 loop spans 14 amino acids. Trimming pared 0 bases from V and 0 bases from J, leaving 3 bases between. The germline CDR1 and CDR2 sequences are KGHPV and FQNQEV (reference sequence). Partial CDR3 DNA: TGTGCCAGCAGTCTGTCGTATTCTGGAAATACGCTCTAT. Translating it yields CASSLSYSGNTLY. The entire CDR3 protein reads CASSLSYSGNTLYF.

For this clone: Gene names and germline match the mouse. Incomplete CDR3 DNA: TGTGCCAGCAGTCTCGGGACAGTATATGAACAGTAC. As protein: CASSLGTVYEQY. The whole CDR3 reads CASSLGTVYEQYF. This chain connects TRBV15 to TRBJ2-7, with 7 bases that match TRBD1. The CDR3 goes on 1 residue after the read ends, and that part is filled in from the germline J gene. Germline trimming cut 5 bases from V and 4 bases from J; bases unmatched to any gene: 5. CDR1 is SGHND and CDR2 is FRSKSL in the germline V gene. The CDR3 is made up of 13 amino acids.

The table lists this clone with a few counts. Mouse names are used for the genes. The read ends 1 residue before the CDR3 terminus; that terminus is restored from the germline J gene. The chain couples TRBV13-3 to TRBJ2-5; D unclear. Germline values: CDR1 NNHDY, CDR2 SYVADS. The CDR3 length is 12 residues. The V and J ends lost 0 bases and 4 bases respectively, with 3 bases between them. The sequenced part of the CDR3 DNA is TGTGCCAGCAGTGATGACAAAGACACCCAGTAC. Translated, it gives CASSDDKDTQY. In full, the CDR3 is CASSDDKDTQYF.

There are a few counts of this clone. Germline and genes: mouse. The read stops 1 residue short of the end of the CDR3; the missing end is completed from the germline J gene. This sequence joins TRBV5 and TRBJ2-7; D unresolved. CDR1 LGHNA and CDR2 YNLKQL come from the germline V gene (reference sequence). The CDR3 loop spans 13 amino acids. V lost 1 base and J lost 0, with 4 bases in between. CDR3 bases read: TGTGCCAGCAGCCAAGGCAGCTCCTATGAACAGTAC. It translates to CASSQGSSYEQY. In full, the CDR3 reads CASSQGSSYEQYF.

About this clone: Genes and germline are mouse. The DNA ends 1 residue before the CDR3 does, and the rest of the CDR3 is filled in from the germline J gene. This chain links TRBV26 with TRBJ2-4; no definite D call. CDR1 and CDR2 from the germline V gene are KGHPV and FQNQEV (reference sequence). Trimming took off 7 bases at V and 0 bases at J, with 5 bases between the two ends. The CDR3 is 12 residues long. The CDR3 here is CASTTSQNTLYF. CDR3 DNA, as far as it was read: TGTGCCAGCACAACTAGTCAAAACACCTTGTAC.

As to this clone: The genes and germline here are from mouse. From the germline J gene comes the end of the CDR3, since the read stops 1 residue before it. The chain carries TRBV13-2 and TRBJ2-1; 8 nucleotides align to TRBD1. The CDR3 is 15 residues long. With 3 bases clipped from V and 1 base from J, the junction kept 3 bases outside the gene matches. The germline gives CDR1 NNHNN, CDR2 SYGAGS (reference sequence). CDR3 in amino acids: CASGGTGWNYAEQFF. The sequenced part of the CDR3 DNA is TGTGCCAGCGGTGGGACAGGGTGGAACTATGCTGAGCAGTTC.

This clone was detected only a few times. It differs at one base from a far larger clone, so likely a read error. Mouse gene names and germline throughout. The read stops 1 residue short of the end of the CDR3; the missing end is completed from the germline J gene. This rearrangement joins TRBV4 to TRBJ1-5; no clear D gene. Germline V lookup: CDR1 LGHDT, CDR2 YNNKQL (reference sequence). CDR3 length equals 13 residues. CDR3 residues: CPSSSTVNQAPLF. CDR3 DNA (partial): TGTCCCAGCAGCTCAACAGTCAACCAGGCTCCGCTT.

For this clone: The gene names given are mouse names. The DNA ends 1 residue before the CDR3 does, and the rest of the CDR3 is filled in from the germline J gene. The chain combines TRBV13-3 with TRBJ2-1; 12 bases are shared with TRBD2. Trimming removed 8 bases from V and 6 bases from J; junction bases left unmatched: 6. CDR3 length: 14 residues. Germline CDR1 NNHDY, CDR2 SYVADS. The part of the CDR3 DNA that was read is TGTGCCAGGCCGACTGGGGGGGCGCGTGCTGAGCAGTTC. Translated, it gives CARPTGGARAEQF. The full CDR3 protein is CARPTGGARAEQFF.

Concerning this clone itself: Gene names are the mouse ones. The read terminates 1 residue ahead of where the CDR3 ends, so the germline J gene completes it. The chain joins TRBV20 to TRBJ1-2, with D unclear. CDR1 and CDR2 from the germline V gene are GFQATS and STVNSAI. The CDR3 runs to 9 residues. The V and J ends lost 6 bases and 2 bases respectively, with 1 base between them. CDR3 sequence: CGANSDYTF. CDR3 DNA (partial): TGTGGTGCGAACTCCGACTACACC.

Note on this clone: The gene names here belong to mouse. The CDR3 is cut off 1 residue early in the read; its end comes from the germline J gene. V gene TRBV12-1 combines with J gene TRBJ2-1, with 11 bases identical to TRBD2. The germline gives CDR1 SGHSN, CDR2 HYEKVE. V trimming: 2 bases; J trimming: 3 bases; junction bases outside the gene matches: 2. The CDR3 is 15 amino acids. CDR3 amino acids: CASSPTGGGYAEQFF. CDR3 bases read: TGTGCCAGCTCTCCGACTGGGGGGGGCTATGCTGAGCAGTTC.

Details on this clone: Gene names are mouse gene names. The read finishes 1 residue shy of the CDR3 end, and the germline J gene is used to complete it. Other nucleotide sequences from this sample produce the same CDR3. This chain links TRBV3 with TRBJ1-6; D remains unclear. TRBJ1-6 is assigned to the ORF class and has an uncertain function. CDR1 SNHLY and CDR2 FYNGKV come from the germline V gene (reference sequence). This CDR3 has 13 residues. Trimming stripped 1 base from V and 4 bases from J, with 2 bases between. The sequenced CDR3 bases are TGTGCCAGCAGCTTAGATTATAATTCGCCCCTCTAC. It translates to CASSLDYNSPLY. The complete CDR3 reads CASSLDYNSPLYF.

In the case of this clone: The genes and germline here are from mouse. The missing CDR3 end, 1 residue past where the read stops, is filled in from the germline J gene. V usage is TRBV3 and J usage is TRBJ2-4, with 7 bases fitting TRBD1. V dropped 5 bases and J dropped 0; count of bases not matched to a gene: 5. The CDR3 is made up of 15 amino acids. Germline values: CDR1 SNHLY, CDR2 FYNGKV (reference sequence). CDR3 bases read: TGTGCCAGCAGCCTGACAGGGACGAGTCAAAACACCTTGTAC. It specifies CASSLTGTSQNTLY. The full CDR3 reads CASSLTGTSQNTLYF.

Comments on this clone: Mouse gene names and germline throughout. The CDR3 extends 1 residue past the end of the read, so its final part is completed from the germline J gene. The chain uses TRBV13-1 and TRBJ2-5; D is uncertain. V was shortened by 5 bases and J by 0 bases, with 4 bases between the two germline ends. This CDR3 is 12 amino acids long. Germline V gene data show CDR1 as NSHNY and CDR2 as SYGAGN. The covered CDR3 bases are TGTGCCAGCAGCGTTAACCAAGACACCCAGTAC. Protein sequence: CASSVNQDTQY. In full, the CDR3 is CASSVNQDTQYF.

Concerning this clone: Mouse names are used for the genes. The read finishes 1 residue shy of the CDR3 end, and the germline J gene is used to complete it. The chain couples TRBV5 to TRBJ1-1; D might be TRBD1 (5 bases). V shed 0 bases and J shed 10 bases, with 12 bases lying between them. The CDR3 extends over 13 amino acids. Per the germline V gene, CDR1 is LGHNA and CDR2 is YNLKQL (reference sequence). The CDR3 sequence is CASSQDWQGGVFF. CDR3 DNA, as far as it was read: TGTGCCAGCAGCCAAGATTGGCAGGGAGGAGTCTTC.

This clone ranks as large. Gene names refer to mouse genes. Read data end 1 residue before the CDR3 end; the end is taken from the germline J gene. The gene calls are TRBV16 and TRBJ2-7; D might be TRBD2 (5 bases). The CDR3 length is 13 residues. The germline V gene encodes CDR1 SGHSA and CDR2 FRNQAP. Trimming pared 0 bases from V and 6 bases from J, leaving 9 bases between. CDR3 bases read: TGTGCAAGCAGCTTAGATAACTGGACTGAACAGTAC. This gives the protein CASSLDNWTEQY. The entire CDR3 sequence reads CASSLDNWTEQYF.

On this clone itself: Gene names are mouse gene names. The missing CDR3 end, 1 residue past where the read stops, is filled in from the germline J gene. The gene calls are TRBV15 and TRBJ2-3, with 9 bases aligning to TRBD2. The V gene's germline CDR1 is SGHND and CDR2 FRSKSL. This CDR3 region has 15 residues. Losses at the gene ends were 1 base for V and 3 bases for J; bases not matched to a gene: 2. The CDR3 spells CASSLGLGVAETLYF. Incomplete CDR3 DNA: TGTGCCAGCAGTTTAGGACTGGGGGTGGCAGAAACGCTGTAT.

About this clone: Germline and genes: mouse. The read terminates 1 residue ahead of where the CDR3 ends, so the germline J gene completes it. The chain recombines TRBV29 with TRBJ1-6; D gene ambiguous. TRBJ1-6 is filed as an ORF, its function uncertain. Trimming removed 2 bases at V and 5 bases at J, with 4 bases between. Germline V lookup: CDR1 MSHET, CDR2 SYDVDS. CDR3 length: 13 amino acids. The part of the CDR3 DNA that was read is TGTGCTAGCAGTTTAAACAATAATTCGCCCCTCTAC. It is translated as CASSLNNNSPLY. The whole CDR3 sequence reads CASSLNNNSPLYF.